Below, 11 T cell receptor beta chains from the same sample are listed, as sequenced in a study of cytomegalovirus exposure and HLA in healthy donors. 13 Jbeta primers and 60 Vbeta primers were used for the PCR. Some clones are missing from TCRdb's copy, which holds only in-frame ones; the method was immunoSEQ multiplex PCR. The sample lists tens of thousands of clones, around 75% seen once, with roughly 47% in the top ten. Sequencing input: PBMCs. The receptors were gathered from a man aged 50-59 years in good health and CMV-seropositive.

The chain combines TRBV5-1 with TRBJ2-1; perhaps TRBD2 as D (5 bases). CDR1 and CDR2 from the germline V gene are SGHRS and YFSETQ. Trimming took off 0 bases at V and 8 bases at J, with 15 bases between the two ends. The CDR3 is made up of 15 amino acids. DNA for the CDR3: TGCGCCAGCAGCTTGGAGTCTATTAGGCGGGATGAGCAGTTCTTC. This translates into CASSLESIRRDEQFF.

CDR3 sequence (DNA): TGTGCCAGCAGCGATACACAGGGGGCTCCCACTGAAGCTTTCTTT. This translates into CASSDTQGAPTEAFF. The J gene is TRBJ1-1, the V gene TRBV9; 9 bases agree with TRBD1. The CDR3 spans 15 residues. With 3 bases clipped from V and 4 bases from J, the junction kept 7 bases outside the gene matches. CDR1 and CDR2 from the germline V gene are SGDLS and YYNGEE.

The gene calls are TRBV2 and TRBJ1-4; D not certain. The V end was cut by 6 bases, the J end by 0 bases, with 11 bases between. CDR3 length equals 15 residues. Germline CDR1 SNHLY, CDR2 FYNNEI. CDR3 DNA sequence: TGTGCCAGCAGCAAAGACACCTCAACTAATGAAAAACTGTTTTTT. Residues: CASSKDTSTNEKLFF. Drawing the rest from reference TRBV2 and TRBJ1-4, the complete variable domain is EPEVTQTPSHQVTQMGQEVILRCVPISNHLYFYWYRQILGQKVEFLVSFYNNEISEKSEIFDDQFSVERPDGSNFTLKIRSTKLEDSAMYFCASSKDTSTNEKLFFGSGTQLSVL.

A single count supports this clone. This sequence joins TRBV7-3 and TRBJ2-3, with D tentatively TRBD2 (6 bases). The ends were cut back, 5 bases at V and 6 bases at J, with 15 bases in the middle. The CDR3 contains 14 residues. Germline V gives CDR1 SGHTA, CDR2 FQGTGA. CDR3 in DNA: TGTGCCAGCAGCCTTCGGGGGTCGATTGATACGCAGTATTTT. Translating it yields CASSLRGSIDTQYF.

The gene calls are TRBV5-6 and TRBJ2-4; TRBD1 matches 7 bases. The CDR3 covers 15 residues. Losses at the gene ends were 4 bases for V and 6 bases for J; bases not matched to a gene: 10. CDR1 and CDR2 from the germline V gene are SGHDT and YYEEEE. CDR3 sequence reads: CASSPRQGTGNIQYF. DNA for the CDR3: TGTGCCAGCAGCCCCCGACAGGGAACGGGAAACATTCAGTACTTC.

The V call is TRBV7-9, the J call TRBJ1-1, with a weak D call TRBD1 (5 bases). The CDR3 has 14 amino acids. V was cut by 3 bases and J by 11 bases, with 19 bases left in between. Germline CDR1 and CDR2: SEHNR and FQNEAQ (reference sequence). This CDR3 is CASSLGGTGAGAFF. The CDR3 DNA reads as TGTGCCAGCAGCTTGGGCGGGACCGGGGCCGGGGCTTTCTTT.

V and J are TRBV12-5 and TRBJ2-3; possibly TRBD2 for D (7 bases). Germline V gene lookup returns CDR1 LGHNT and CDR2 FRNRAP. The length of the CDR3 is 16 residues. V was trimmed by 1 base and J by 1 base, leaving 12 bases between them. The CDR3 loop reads CASGLEGGPGTDTQYF. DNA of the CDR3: TGTGCTAGTGGTTTGGAGGGGGGGCCGGGCACAGATACGCAGTATTTT.

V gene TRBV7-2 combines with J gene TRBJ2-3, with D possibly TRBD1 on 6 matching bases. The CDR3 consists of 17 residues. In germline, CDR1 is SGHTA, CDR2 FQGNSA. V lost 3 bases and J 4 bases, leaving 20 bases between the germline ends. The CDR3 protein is CASSFLAGTGLPDTQYF. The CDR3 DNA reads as TGTGCCAGCAGCTTCCTAGCAGGAACAGGGCTCCCAGATACGCAGTATTTT.

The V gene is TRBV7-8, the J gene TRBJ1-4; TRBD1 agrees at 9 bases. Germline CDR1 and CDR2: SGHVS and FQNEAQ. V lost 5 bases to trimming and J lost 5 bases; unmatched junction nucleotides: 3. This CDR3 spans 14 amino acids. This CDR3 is CASSEGQGNEKLFF. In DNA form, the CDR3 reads TGTGCCAGCAGCGAAGGACAGGGGAATGAAAAACTGTTTTTT.

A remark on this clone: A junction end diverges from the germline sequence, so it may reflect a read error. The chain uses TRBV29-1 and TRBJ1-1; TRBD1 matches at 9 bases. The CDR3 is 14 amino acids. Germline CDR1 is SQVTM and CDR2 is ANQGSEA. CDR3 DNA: TGCGGCGTTGATCGGGGACAGGGTCGCACTGAAGCTTTCTTT. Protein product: CGVDRGQGRTEAFF.

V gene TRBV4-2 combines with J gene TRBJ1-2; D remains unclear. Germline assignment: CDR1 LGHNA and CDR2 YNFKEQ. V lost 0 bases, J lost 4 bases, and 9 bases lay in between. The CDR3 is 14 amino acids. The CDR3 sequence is CASSQDLSGYGYTF. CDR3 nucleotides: TGTGCCAGCAGCCAAGATCTGTCCGGCTATGGCTACACCTTC.